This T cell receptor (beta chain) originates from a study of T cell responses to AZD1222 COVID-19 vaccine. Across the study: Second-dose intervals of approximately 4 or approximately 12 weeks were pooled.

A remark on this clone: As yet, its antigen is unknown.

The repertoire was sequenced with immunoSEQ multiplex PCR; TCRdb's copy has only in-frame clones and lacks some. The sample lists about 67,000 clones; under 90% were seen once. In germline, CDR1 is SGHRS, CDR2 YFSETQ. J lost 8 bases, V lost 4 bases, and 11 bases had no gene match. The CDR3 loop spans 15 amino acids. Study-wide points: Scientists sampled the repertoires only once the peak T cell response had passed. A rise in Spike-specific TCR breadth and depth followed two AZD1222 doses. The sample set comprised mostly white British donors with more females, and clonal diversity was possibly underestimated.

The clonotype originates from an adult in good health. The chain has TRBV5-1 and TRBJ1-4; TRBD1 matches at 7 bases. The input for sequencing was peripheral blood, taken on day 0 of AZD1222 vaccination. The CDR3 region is CASSQNTGVREKLFF. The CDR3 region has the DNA TGCGCCAGCAGCCAGAACACAGGGGTGAGGGAAAAACTGTTTTTT.